The 26 T cell receptor beta chains in this list originate from one sample, sequenced in a study of blood T cell repertoires in COVID-19. TCRdb's table, derived via immunoSEQ multiplex PCR, lists solely in-frame clones and lacks some. Altogether 100,000 to 120,000 clones are present, around 81% being singletons, with the ten largest covering about 3.8%. Sample: peripheral blood. All receptors come from a woman in her 70s with acute or convalescent COVID-19.

The V gene is TRBV19, the J gene TRBJ2-2; 11 bases are a match to TRBD1. With V trimmed by 8 bases and J by 6 bases, 2 bases remained unmatched. Per germline, CDR1 LNHDA and CDR2 SQIVND (reference sequence). The CDR3 has 13 residues. The CDR3 bases are TGTGCCAGTGGGGGACAGGGGGCCGGGGAGCTGTTTTTT. The encoded protein is CASGGQGAGELFF. The entire variable domain, with the rest obtained from reference TRBV19 and TRBJ2-2, is as follows: DGGITQSPKYLFRKEGQNVTLSCEQNLNHDAMYWYRQDPGQGLRLIYYSQIVNDFQKGDIAEGYSVSREKKESFPLTVTSAQKNPTAFYLCASGGQGAGELFFGEGSRLTVL.

This clone occurred a few times. The rearrangement links TRBV27 to TRBJ2-7, with 11 bases aligning to TRBD2. The CDR3 is 15 residues long. Trimming removed 8 bases from V and 5 bases from J; junction bases left unmatched: 11. Germline CDR1 MNHEY, CDR2 SMNVEV (reference sequence). The CDR3 protein is CASGRLAGGSNEQYV. The CDR3, as DNA: TGTGCCAGCGGCAGGCTAGCGGGGGGCAGCAACGAGCAGTACGTC.

This clone was counted between two and nine times. This chain uses TRBV7-9 with TRBJ2-1; TRBD1 might be the D (5 bases). The germline V gene encodes CDR1 SEHNR and CDR2 FQNEAQ (reference sequence). With 4 bases removed from V and 9 bases from J, the gap between germline ends came to 10 bases. The length of the CDR3 is 12 residues. CDR3: CASSSQGGEQFF. The CDR3 nucleotides read TGTGCCAGCAGCTCCCAGGGTGGTGAGCAGTTCTTC.

The chain recombines TRBV11-2 with TRBJ1-4; 9 bases map to TRBD1. The CDR3 spans 14 residues. The germline CDR1 and CDR2 sequences are SGHAT and FQNNGV. The V segment lost 4 bases and the J segment 4 bases; nucleotides outside the gene matches: 1. Here the CDR3 DNA reads TGTGCCAGCAGCTGGGGACAGGGTAATGAAAAACTGTTTTTT. It yields the protein CASSWGQGNEKLFF.

The J gene is TRBJ2-7, the V gene TRBV7-2; D possibly corresponds to TRBD2 (5 bases). The V gene's germline CDR1 is SGHTA and CDR2 FQGNSA. The V and J ends lost 5 bases and 4 bases respectively, with 30 bases between them. This CDR3 is built from 19 residues. As DNA, the CDR3 is TGTGCCAGCAGCGCGAAAAACACTATAACCGGGGTTTTCTTATACGAGCAGTACGTC. Amino acids: CASSAKNTITGVFLYEQYV.

The table lists this clone with a count of one. J is TRBJ1-4 and V is TRBV11-1, with 9 positions matching TRBD1. The CDR3 consists of 16 residues. J lost 5 bases, V lost 5 bases, and 9 bases had no gene match. Germline loops: CDR1 SGHAT, CDR2 FQDESV (reference sequence). CDR3 in amino acids: CASSRSKDRGNEKLFF. As DNA, the CDR3 is TGTGCCAGCAGCCGAAGCAAAGACAGGGGGAATGAAAAACTGTTTTTT.

The rearrangement uses TRBV28 and TRBJ2-7; 9 nucleotides agree with TRBD2. The CDR3 has 15 amino acids. J was trimmed by 3 bases and V by 3 bases; bases with no gene match: 6. Germline V lookup: CDR1 MDHEN, CDR2 SYDVKM. The CDR3 reads CASSFGLARYYEQYF. CDR3 in DNA: TGTGCCAGCAGTTTCGGACTAGCGAGATACTACGAGCAGTACTTC.

This clone was found a few times. The chain links TRBV28 to TRBJ1-2; tentative D call: TRBD1 (5 bases). This CDR3 has 14 amino acids. Germline-derived CDR1 and CDR2 are MDHEN and SYDVKM. V was clipped by 5 bases and J by 4 bases, with 14 bases between them. CDR3 protein: CASSPETVFYGYTF. The DNA for the CDR3 is TGTGCCAGCAGTCCCGAGACAGTTTTCTATGGCTACACCTTC.

The V and J genes are TRBV6-1 and TRBJ1-3; perhaps TRBD1 as D (5 bases). CDR3 length: 15 residues. The V and J ends lost 2 bases and 4 bases respectively, with 12 bases between them. Germline-derived CDR1 and CDR2 are MNHNS and SASEGT. The CDR3 DNA reads as TGTGCCAGCAGTGAATCAACAGGCTGGGGAAACACCATATATTTT. Encoded protein: CASSESTGWGNTIYF.

The chain links TRBV2 to TRBJ1-3; D remains unclear. The CDR3 runs to 15 residues. Trimming cost V 6 bases and J 4 bases, with 16 bases left between them. The germline V gene has CDR1 SNHLY and CDR2 FYNNEI. The CDR3 sequence is CASSPQAAKGNTIYF. The CDR3 DNA reads as TGTGCCAGCAGCCCGCAGGCCGCAAAGGGAAACACCATATATTTT.

This chain uses TRBV6-5 with TRBJ2-4, with D possibly matching TRBD2 (6 bases). Trimming removed 0 bases from V and 0 bases from J, with 9 bases in between. Germline V gene data show CDR1 as MNHEY and CDR2 as SVGAGI. This CDR3 region has 16 residues. The CDR3 is CASSYSGGVAKNIQYF. The CDR3 nucleotides read TGTGCCAGCAGTTACTCGGGCGGGGTAGCCAAAAACATTCAGTACTTC.

V and J are TRBV5-5 and TRBJ2-1; perhaps TRBD2 as D (6 bases). Between the trimmed V and J ends, which lost 1 base and 6 bases, there was a span of 11 bases. Germline CDR1 SGHKS, CDR2 YYEKEE (reference sequence). The CDR3 is 14 amino acids. CDR3 sequence reads: CASSLQTSINEQFF. The CDR3 bases are TGTGCCAGCAGCTTGCAGACTAGTATCAATGAGCAGTTCTTC.

V gene TRBV4-2 combines with J gene TRBJ2-3, with D perhaps TRBD2 (6 bases). CDR3 size: 16 residues. Trimming stripped 0 bases from V and 2 bases from J, with 12 bases between. CDR1 is LGHNA and CDR2 is YNFKEQ in the germline V gene. The CDR3: CASSQESGVPTDTQYF. For the CDR3, the DNA is TGTGCCAGCAGCCAAGAATCGGGGGTTCCCACAGATACGCAGTATTTT.

This clone has just one count. V is TRBV2 and J is TRBJ1-1, with D unresolved. This CDR3 is 12 amino acids long. Germline CDR1 is SNHLY and CDR2 is FYNNEI. V was clipped by 6 bases and J by 11 bases, with 16 bases between them. In DNA form, the CDR3 reads TGTGCCAGCAGGTCGGAGGGCTCCCGGGCTTTCTTT. Its protein product is CASRSEGSRAFF. The variable domain in full, completed from reference TRBV2 and TRBJ1-1, reads EPEVTQTPSHQVTQMGQEVILRCVPISNHLYFYWYRQILGQKVEFLVSFYNNEISEKSEIFDDQFSVERPDGSNFTLKIRSTKLEDSAMYFCASRSEGSRAFFGQGTRLTVV.

V is TRBV7-2 and J is TRBJ1-3; D not certain. The V gene lost 2 bases and the J gene lost 4 bases, with 3 bases spanning the gap. This CDR3 spans 12 amino acids. Looked up from germline, CDR1 is SGHTA and CDR2 is FQGNSA. The CDR3 protein is CASSLLGNTIYF. The CDR3 DNA reads as TGTGCCAGCAGCTTATTAGGAAACACCATATATTTT.

This chain joins TRBV29-1 and TRBJ2-2; D possibly corresponds to TRBD1 (5 bases). This CDR3 spans 12 amino acids. V lost 6 bases, J lost 1 base, and 6 bases lay in between. The germline V gene has CDR1 SQVTM and CDR2 ANQGSEA. The CDR3 loop is CSVRVNTGELFF. In DNA form, the CDR3 reads TGCAGCGTCAGGGTGAACACCGGGGAGCTGTTTTTT.

This clone appeared a few times. The chain uses TRBV4-1 and TRBJ2-7, with 7 bases aligning to TRBD2. This CDR3 spans 17 amino acids. V was clipped by 1 base and J by 3 bases; unmatched bases: 12. The V gene's germline CDR1 is MGHRA and CDR2 YSYEKL. This chain's CDR3 is CASSQGSWASGIYEQYV. CDR3 bases: TGCGCCAGCAGCCAAGGGAGTTGGGCTAGCGGCATCTACGAGCAGTACGTC.

The chain has TRBV6-2 or TRBV6-3 and TRBJ1-2; tentatively, D is TRBD1 (6 bases). The germline V and J ends were trimmed by 2 bases and 5 bases, with 6 bases remaining between them. CDR3 length equals 12 residues. Germline V gene data show CDR1 as MNHEY and CDR2 as SVGEGT. In DNA form, the CDR3 reads TGTGCCAGCAGTTACCAGGGGTATGGCTACACCTTC. It is translated as CASSYQGYGYTF.

The chain employs TRBV12-3 or TRBV12-4 and TRBJ1-1; 9 bases are shared with TRBD1. The CDR3 totals 13 residues. Trimming cost V 4 bases and J 11 bases; bases outside gene matches: 8. The CDR3 region has the DNA TGTGCCAGCAGTTCCGTACAGGGGGCCGACGCTTTCTTT. As protein: CASSSVQGADAFF.

The chain uses TRBV28 and TRBJ2-1; 8 nucleotides agree with TRBD2. Unmatched junction bases numbered 2, after V lost 3 bases and J lost 1 base. The CDR3 loop spans 15 amino acids. Germline values: CDR1 MDHEN, CDR2 SYDVKM. CDR3 nucleotides: TGTGCCAGCAGTTTGCCTAGCGGGTCCTACAATGAGCAGTTCTTC. This gives the protein CASSLPSGSYNEQFF.

The chain joins TRBV6-5 to TRBJ1-6, with 9 bases lining up with TRBD1. Germline values: CDR1 MNHEY, CDR2 SVGAGI. The CDR3 runs to 13 residues. V shed 7 bases and J 10 bases; nucleotides not matched to a gene: 5. The CDR3 nucleotides are TGTGCCAGCAATCGGGACAGGGTCTCACCCCTCCACTTT. It translates to CASNRDRVSPLHF.

The chain combines TRBV15 with TRBJ1-2, with TRBD1 identical over 8 bases. Germline trimming cut 5 bases from V and 8 bases from J; bases unmatched to any gene: 7. Germline assignment: CDR1 LNHNV and CDR2 YYDKDF (reference sequence). This CDR3 has 13 residues. DNA of the CDR3: TGTGCCACCAGCTGGAGGACAGGGCAAGGCTACACCTTC. Residues: CATSWRTGQGYTF.

The chain has TRBV6-1 and TRBJ2-5; 12 nucleotides align to TRBD2. Germline V gene data show CDR1 as MNHNS and CDR2 as SASEGT. The CDR3 is 15 amino acids. J lost 4 bases, V lost 2 bases, and 2 bases had no gene match. CDR3 sequence: CASSELAGGPETQYF. For the CDR3, the DNA is TGTGCCAGCAGTGAACTAGCGGGGGGGCCAGAGACCCAGTACTTC.

The chain employs TRBV5-4 and TRBJ2-3; 7 positions agree with TRBD2. The CDR3 has 15 amino acids. Germline V gives CDR1 SGHNT, CDR2 YYREEE (reference sequence). V lost 1 base to trimming and J lost 3 bases; unmatched junction nucleotides: 5. CDR3 coding DNA: TGTGCCAGCAGCTTGTTCGGCGGGAGAACAGATACGCAGTATTTT. Translated: CASSLFGGRTDTQYF.

In regard to this clone: Relative to the germline gene, one junction end is altered; a read error may explain this. The chain uses TRBV7-9 and TRBJ1-1, with D maybe TRBD1 (5 bases). This CDR3 region has 12 residues. The germline CDR1 and CDR2 sequences are SEHNR and FQNEAQ (reference sequence). CDR3 bases: TGTGCCAGCAGCTTGCAGGACACTCAAGCTTTCTTT. Encoded protein: CASSLQDTQAFF. The full variable domain, in which reference TRBV7-9 and TRBJ1-1 provide the parts outside the CDR3, is DTGVSQNPRHKITKRGQNVTFRCDPISEHNRLYWYRQTLGQGPEFLTYFQNEAQLEKSRLLSDRFSAERPKGSFSTLEIQRTEQGDSAMYLCASSLQDTQAFFGQGTRLTVV.

This sequence joins TRBV6-2 or TRBV6-3 and TRBJ1-1; tentative D call: TRBD1 (5 bases). CDR1 is MNHEY and CDR2 is SVGEGT in the germline V gene. The CDR3 runs to 14 residues. V was pared by 4 bases and J by 4 bases, with 13 bases between. This CDR3 is CASSFWDFSTEAFF. The CDR3 nucleotides read TGTGCCAGCAGTTTCTGGGACTTCAGCACTGAAGCTTTCTTT.